This TCR beta chain appears in the sequencing data of a study of blood T cell repertoires in COVID-19. In the study overall: Both acute and convalescent COVID-19 samples were obtained from the United States, Italy and Spain. T cells, B-cell-depleted T cells, or PBMCs supplied cDNA or gDNA.

Seattle patient enrollment occurred during active infection, with longitudinal follow-up thereafter. Germline CDR1 reads LNHDA; CDR2 reads SQIVND (reference sequence). Trimming shortened V by 2 bases and J by 5 bases, and 9 bases separated the two germline ends. The CDR3 runs to 13 residues. Profiling relied on immunoSEQ multiplex PCR, and the TCRdb table lists in-frame clones only, not all of them. The sample shows roughly 410,000 clones, about 88% of them seen only once. The chain has TRBV19 and TRBJ1-1; D is unclear. The TCR was taken from a woman aged 35 to 49 with COVID-19, enrolled during active disease. Sequencing used peripheral blood. CDR3 amino acids: CASSISPGTEAFF. CDR3 bases: TGTGCCAGTAGTATATCCCCGGGGACTGAAGCTTTCTTT.